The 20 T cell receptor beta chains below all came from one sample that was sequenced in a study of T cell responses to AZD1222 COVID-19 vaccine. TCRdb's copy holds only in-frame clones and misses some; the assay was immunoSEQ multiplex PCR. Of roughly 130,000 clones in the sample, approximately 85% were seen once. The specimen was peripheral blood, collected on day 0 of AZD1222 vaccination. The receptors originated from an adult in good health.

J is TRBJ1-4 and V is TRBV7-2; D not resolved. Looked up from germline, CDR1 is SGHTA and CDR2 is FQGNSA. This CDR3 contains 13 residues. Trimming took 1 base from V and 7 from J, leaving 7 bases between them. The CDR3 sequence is CASSLVRAEKLFF. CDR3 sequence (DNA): TGTGCCAGCAGCTTAGTTAGGGCTGAAAAACTGTTTTTT.

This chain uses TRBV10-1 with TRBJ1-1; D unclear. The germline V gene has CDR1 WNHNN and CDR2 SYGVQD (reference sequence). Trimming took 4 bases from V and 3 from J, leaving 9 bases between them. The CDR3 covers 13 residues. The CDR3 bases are TGCGCCAGCAGTGTCGACCGATACACTGAAGCTTTCTTT. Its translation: CASSVDRYTEAFF.

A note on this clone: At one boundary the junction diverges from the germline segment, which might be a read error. The CDR3 is CASSPSVAGKVLHEQFF. The CDR3 region has the DNA TGTGCTAGCAGCCCAAGCGTAGCGGGTAAAGTTTTGCATGAGCAGTTCTTC. The chain combines TRBV7-7 with TRBJ2-1; 7 bases align to TRBD2. This CDR3 has 17 residues. Germline lookup yields CDR1 SSHAT and CDR2 FNYEAQ (reference sequence).

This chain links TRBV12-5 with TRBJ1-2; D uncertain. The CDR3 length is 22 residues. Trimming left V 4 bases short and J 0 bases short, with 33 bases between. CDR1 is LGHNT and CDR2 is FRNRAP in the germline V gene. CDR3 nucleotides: TGTGCTAGTGGTTCCCCTTGCCCTCCAAGTAGGGAGTCGACCCGACCTAACTATGGCTACACCTTC. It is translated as CASGSPCPPSRESTRPNYGYTF.

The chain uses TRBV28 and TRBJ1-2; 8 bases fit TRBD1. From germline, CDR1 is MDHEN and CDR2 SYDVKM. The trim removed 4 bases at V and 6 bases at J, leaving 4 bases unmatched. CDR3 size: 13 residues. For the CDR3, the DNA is TGTGCCAGCAGTTGGACAGGGTTTAATGGCTACACCTTC. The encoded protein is CASSWTGFNGYTF.

The CDR3 coding sequence is TGTGCCAGCTCAGCACAGGGTCAGGCTAATTCACCCCTCCACTTT. This encodes CASSAQGQANSPLHF. The chain carries TRBV18 and TRBJ1-6, with a weak D call TRBD1 (6 bases). Trimming took 5 bases from V and 6 from J, leaving 14 bases between them. The CDR3 consists of 15 residues. The germline gives CDR1 KGHSH, CDR2 LQKENI.

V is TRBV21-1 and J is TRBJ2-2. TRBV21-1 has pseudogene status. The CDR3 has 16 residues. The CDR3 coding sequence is TGTGCCAGCAGCAAGGTCGGGGCGGAGAACACCGGGGAGCTGTTTTTT. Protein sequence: CASSKVGAENTGELFF.

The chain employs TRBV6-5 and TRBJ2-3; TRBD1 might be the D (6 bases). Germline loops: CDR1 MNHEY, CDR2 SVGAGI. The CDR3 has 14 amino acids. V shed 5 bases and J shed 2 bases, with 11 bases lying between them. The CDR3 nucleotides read TGTGCCAGCAGTCTACAGGGAATCACAGATACGCAGTATTTT. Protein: CASSLQGITDTQYF.

This CDR3 reads CASSAPGPRDGYTF. The CDR3, as DNA: TGTGCCAGCAGTGCCCCGGGACCCAGGGATGGCTACACCTTC. This chain links TRBV25-1 with TRBJ1-2, with D perhaps matching TRBD1 (5 bases). This CDR3 spans 14 amino acids. Germline CDR1 is MGHDK and CDR2 is SYGVNS. Between the trimmed V and J ends, which lost 4 bases and 6 bases, there was a span of 15 bases.

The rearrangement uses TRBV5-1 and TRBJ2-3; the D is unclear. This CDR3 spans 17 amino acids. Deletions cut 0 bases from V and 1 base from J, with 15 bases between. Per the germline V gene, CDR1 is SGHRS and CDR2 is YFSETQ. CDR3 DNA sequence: TGCGCCAGCAGCTTGGGGGCCATGGGCGAGGGCACAGATACGCAGTATTTT. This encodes CASSLGAMGEGTDTQYF.

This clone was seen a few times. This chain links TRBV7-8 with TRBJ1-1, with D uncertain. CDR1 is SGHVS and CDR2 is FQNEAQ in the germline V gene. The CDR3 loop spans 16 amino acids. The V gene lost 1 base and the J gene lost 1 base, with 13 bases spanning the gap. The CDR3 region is CASSLVGWLSNTEAFF. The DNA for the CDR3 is TGTGCCAGCAGCTTAGTCGGTTGGCTTTCGAACACTGAAGCTTTCTTT.

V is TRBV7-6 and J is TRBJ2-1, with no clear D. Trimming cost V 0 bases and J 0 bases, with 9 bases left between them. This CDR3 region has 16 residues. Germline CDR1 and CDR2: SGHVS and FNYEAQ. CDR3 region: CASSLATASSYNEQFF. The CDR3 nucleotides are TGTGCCAGCAGCTTAGCGACGGCCAGCTCCTACAATGAGCAGTTCTTC.

CDR3 coding DNA: TGTGCCAGCAGTGACCCCGGGAAGGGGCAGCCCCAGCATTTT. This sequence encodes CASSDPGKGQPQHF. V gene TRBV25-1 combines with J gene TRBJ1-5; D might be TRBD1 (5 bases). V was clipped by 3 bases and J by 7 bases, with 13 bases between them. This CDR3 contains 14 residues. CDR1 is MGHDK, CDR2 SYGVNS, per germline.

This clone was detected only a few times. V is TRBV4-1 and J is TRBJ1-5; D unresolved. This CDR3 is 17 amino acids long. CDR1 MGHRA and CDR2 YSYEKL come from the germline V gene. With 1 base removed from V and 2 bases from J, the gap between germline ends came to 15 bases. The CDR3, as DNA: TGCGCCAGCAGCCAAGCTGAGAGCAGGTCCGGCAATCAGCCCCAGCATTTT. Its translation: CASSQAESRSGNQPQHF.

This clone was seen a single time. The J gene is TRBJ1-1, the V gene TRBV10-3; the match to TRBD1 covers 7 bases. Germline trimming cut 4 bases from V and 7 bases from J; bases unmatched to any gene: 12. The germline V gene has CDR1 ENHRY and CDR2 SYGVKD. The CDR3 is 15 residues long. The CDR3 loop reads CAISGEGDWDSEAFF. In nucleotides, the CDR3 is TGTGCCATCAGTGGAGAGGGGGACTGGGACAGTGAAGCTTTCTTT.

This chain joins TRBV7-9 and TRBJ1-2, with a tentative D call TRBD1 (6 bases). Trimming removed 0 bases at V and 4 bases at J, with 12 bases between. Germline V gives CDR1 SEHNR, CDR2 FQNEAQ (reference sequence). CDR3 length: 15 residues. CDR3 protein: CASSLAAGAAYGYTF. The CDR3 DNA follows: TGTGCCAGCAGCTTAGCCGCGGGGGCCGCCTATGGCTACACCTTC.

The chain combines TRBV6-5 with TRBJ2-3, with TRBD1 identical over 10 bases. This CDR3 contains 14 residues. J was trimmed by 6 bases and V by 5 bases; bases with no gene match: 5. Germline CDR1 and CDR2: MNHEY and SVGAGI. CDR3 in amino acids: CASSPRDRGDTQYF. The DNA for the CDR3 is TGTGCCAGCAGTCCCCGGGACAGGGGTGATACGCAGTATTTT.

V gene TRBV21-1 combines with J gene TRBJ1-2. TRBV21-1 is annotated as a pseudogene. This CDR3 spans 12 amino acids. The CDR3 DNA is TGTGCCAGACCCGAAACCCACTATGGCTACACCTTC. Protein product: CARPETHYGYTF.

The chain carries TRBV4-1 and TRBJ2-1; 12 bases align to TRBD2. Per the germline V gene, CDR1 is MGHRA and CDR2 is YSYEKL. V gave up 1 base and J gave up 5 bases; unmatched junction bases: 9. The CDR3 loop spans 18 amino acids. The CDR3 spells CASSQVLAGGWGNNEQFF. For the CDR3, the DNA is TGCGCCAGCAGCCAAGTCCTAGCGGGAGGGTGGGGTAACAATGAGCAGTTCTTC.

The DNA for the CDR3 is TGTGCCAGCAGTTTGGACAGGGTCCGATACGAGCAGTACTTC. Translation gives CASSLDRVRYEQYF. J is TRBJ2-7 and V is TRBV27; 8 bases match TRBD1. The germline V gene has CDR1 MNHEY and CDR2 SMNVEV (reference sequence). The J segment lost 4 bases and the V segment lost 3 bases, leaving 5 bases of the junction unmatched. The CDR3 runs 14 residues.